This TCR beta chain was sequenced in a study of blood T cell repertoires in COVID-19. Whole-study context: Some COVID-19 samples were acute and others convalescent; all came from the United States, Italy and Spain. Sources were T cells, B-cell-depleted T cells, or PBMCs; the material itself was cDNA or gDNA.

The authors' processing: How many nucleated cells were present was estimated from reference gene primer amplification. Using immunoSEQ multiplex PCR, the repertoire was profiled, and TCRdb retains in-frame clones only, with some absent. Clonal size and the V and J genes are those of that table, whereas D and trimming came from the DNA. The sample consists of about 250,000 clones, about 85% of them appearing once. Per germline, CDR1 MNHEY and CDR2 SVGEGT. The V and J ends lost 2 bases and 4 bases, in that order; junction bases with no gene match: 6. The length of the CDR3 is 15 residues. The TCR sequence derives from a man aged 18 to 35 with active or convalescent COVID-19. What was sequenced was peripheral blood. The rearrangement uses TRBV6-2 or TRBV6-3 and TRBJ1-2; 8 bases map to TRBD1. CDR3 bases: TGTGCCAGCAGTTACGAGACAGGGGACGGCTATGGCTACACCTTC. Its protein is CASSYETGDGYGYTF.